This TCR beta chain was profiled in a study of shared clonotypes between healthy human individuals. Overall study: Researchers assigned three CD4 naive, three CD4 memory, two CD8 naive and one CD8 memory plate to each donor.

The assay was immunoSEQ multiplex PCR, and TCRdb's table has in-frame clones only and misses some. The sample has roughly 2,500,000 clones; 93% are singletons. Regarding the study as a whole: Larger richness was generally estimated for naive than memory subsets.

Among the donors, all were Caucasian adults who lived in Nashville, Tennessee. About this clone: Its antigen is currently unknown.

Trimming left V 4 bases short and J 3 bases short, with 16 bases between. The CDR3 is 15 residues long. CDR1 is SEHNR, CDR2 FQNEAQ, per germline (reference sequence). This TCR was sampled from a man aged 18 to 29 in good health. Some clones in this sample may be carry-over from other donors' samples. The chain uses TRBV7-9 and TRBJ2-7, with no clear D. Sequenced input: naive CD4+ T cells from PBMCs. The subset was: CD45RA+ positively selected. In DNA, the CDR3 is TGTGCCAGCAGCTATGCCCTCTGGGGAAACTACGAGCAGTACTTC. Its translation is CASSYALWGNYEQYF.